This T cell receptor (beta chain) stems from a study of blood T cells in healthy people across ages (dated by TCRdb to between 2015 and 2017). For the study in its entirety: In model experiments, template switching captured about one uniquely barcoded TCR beta cDNA molecule for every two T cells. The study measured age-related changes in TCR beta repertoire diversity using deep sequencing normalized with unique cDNA molecular identifiers. Four age groups were formed from the donors: young (average roughly 16 years), middle-aged (around 39), aged (more than 55) and long-lived (more than 75). To avoid experimental bias, donors of different ages were distributed randomly across sequencing lanes. The study analyzed two additional independent replicas of 1 million unique cDNA reads from the same blood draw for two donors, one aged 18 to 30 and one aged 80 or older. Broader findings and caveats from the paper: Observed TCR beta diversity correlated strongly with the percentage of naive T cells measured by flow cytometry. Estimates of total diversity based on one million sequenced T cells were regarded as lower bounds and as underestimates. Observed TCR beta diversity per million T cells fell roughly linearly with age, and a significant reduction was already apparent by age around 40. Because donor CMV infection status was unknown, age-related changes in expanded clonotypes were potentially confounded. Since profiling was done on bulk unsorted PBMCs, naive and antigen-experienced compartments could not be conclusively compared. Compared with the aged group, the long-lived group had more naive CD4+ T cells, fewer expanded clones and increased TCR diversity, a pattern suggesting age selection.

Receptor amplification or capture employed 5' RACE. The data were produced on an Illumina HiSeq 2500. The second PCR ran for roughly 6 to 11 cycles and used a J-beta primer mix along with a sample-barcoded 5' primer. A unique molecular identifier was introduced onto each TCR beta cDNA molecule by a template-switch 5' adaptor carrying 12 random nucleotides. Each sample yielded at least 2.5 million CDR3-containing paired-end reads. First-strand cDNA synthesis was performed from all RNA using the Mint cDNA synthesis kit, with priming by a TRBC-specific oligonucleotide. Following uracil-DNA glycosylase treatment, a first 18-cycle PCR with universal primers M1SS and BC2_uni_R was performed on all cDNA. The study's processing was this. Each sample was normalized by randomly selecting 1 million high-quality reads, each carrying a distinct molecular identifier. Reads sharing molecular identifiers were discarded rather than binned into consensus sequences. MiTCR, run with a Q25 quality threshold and the strictest error-elimination algorithm, handled CDR3 identification, clonotype clustering and error correction. A nonparametric unseen species model with Euler transformation was used to estimate lower-bound total TCR beta diversity. TCRdb itself trimmed the public reads at Q25 with fastp, ran MiXCR and retained productive beta chains. Every entry covers one CDR3 protein and lists the most common genes and DNA from its rows. These V and J calls derive from TCRdb rather than the authors' analysis. This sample lists approximately 670,000 distinct CDR3 sequences; approximately 40% were detected once. About 32% of the sample is taken by the ten largest.

In regard to this clonotype: The specificity of this receptor is unknown. No base qualities exist here, and no much larger clone lies one base off it.

The CDR3 covers 15 residues, taking in both the cysteine and the phenylalanine. Here the CDR3 DNA is all that survives: 45 bases in frame from base 1. The germline V gene (reference sequence) supplies CDR1 MNHNY and CDR2 SVGAGI. V and J are truncated by 6 bases and 0 bases respectively, leaving an intervening sequence of 11 bases. The 35 to 40 donors, aged about 6 to 95 years, were systemically healthy Caucasian individuals from Russia. About 9.6 milliliters of peripheral blood were collected from each donor into EDTA-treated Vacutainer tubes. Ficoll-Paque density-gradient centrifugation was used to isolate PBMCs, with at least 7 million per sample. Total RNA, at least 6 micrograms per sample, was extracted from PBMCs with Trizol reagent. Naive CD45RAhigh/CD27high T cell percentages were measured by flow cytometry on a PBMC aliquot from every donor.

The sequencing input was blood. This receptor was obtained from a man aged 80 or over in good health. Rearrangement joined TRBV6-6 to TRBJ2-2; the D region may be TRBD1 or TRBD2, each matching 5 bases equally. At the DNA level, the sequence is TGTGCCAGCAGATTCGGGACGGCGAACACCGGGGAGCTGTTTTTT. Its coded protein is CASRFGTANTGELFF.